The clone carrying this TCR beta chain was counted many times. No antigen is known for it. The data originate from a study of neurological immune-mediated disorders. Turning to the study itself: Multiple sclerosis patients numbering approximately 34 comprised around 31 relapsing-remitting and 3 secondary progressive patients. Study-wide points: Phylogenetic grouping assigned the repertoires of 18 of 34 multiple sclerosis patients to a single related-CDR3 cluster, representing a possible signature.

Using its own MiXCR run on the 5' RACE reads, TCRdb lists one record per CDR3 protein. The sample shows 55,000 to 75,000 distinct CDR3 sequences, 5.2% of them seen only once. The ends were cut back, 5 bases at V and 5 bases at J, with 12 bases in the middle. The CDR3 is made up of 13 amino acids. Germline V gene data show CDR1 as SEHNR and CDR2 as FQNEAQ (reference sequence). This sequence joins TRBV7-9 and TRBJ2-5; D remains unclear. This clonotype was sampled from a human donor with multiple sclerosis. The donor label of this sample is uncertain. Sequenced input: PBMCs. CDR3 DNA: TGTGCCAGCAGCCCGGTGGCTGGTGAGACCCAGTACTTC. Translated: CASSPVAGETQYF.